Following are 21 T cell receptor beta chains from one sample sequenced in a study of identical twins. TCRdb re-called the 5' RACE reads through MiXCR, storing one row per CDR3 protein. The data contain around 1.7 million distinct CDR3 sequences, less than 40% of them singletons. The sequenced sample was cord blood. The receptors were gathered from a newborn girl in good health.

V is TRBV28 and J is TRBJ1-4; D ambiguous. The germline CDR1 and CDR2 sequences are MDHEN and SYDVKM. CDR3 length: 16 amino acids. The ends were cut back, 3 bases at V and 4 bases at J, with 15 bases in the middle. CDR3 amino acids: CASSFGVGVLNEKLFF. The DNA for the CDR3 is TGTGCCAGCAGTTTTGGGGTAGGAGTCCTTAATGAAAAACTGTTTTTT.

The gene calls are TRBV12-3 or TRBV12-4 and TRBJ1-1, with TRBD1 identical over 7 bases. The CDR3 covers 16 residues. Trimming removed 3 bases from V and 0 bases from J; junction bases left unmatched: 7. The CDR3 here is CASSLRGLGMNTEAFF. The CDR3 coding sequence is TGTGCCAGCAGTTTGAGGGGGCTCGGGATGAACACTGAAGCTTTCTTT.

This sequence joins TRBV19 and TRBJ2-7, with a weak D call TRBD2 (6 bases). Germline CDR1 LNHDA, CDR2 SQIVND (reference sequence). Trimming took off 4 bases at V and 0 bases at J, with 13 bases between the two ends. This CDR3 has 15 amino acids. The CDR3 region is CASSTTAGRSYEQYF. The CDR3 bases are TGTGCCAGTAGTACAACAGCGGGCCGCTCCTACGAGCAGTACTTC. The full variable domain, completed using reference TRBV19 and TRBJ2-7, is DGGITQSPKYLFRKEGQNVTLSCEQNLNHDAMYWYRQDPGQGLRLIYYSQIVNDFQKGDIAEGYSVSREKKESFPLTVTSAQKNPTAFYLCASSTTAGRSYEQYFGPGTRLTVT.

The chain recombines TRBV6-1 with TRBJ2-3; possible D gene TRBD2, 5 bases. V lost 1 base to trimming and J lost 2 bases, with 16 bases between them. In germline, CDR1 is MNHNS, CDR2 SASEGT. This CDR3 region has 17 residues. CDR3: CASSEERRGYVTDTQYF. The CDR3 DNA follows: TGTGCCAGCAGTGAAGAGCGTCGCGGGTACGTCACAGATACGCAGTATTTT.

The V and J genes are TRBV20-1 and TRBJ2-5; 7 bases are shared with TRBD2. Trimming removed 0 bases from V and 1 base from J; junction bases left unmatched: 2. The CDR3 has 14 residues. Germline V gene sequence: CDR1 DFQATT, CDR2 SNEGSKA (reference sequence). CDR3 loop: CSARDTGGQETQYF. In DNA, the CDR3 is TGCAGTGCTAGAGATACGGGGGGCCAAGAGACCCAGTACTTC.

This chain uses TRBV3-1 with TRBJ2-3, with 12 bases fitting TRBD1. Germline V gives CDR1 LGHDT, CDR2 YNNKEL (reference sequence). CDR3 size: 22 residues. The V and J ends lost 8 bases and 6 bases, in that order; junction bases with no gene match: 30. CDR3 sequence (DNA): TGTGCCAGCGGGAGTACTTTTGGGACAGGGGGCATGCGGCGGCGCTGGGACGATACGCAGTATTTT. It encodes CASGSTFGTGGMRRRWDDTQYF.

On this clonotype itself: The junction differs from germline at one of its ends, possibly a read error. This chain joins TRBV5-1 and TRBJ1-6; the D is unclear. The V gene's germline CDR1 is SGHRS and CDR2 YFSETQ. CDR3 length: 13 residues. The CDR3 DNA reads TGCCCCAGCAGCTCGGCAGGTCGATCACCCCTCCACTTT. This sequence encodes CPSSSAGRSPLHF. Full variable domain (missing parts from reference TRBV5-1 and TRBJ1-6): KAGVTQTPRYLIKTRGQQVTLSCSPISGHRSVSWYQQTPGQGLQFLFEYFSETQRNKGNFPGRFSGRQFSNSRSEMNVSTLELGDSALYLCPSSSAGRSPLHFGNGTRLTVT.

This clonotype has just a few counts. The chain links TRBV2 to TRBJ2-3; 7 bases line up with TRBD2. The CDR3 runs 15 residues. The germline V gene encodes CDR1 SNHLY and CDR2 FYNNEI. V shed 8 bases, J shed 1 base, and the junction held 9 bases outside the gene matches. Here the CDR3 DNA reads TGTGCCAGCCAGGGAGGGCTAGCAGGCACAGATACGCAGTATTTT. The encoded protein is CASQGGLAGTDTQYF.

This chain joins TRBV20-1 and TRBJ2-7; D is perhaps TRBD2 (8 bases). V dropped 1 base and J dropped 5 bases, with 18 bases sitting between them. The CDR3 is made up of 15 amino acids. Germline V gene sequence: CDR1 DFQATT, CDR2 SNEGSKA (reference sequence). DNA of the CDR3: TGCAGTGCTAGAGGCGTAGGGGGCGGGAGGAACGAGCAGTACTTC. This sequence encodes CSARGVGGGRNEQYF.

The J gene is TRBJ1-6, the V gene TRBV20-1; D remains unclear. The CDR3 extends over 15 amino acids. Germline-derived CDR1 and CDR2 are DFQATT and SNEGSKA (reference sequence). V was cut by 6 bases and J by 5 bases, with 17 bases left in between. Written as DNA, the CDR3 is TGCAGTGCGAACATTAGGACGGGCAATAATTCACCCCTCCACTTT. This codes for CSANIRTGNNSPLHF.

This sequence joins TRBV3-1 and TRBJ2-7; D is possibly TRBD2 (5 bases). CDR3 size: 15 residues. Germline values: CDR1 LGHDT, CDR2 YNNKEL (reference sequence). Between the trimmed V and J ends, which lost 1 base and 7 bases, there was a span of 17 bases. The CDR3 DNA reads TGTGCCAGCAGCCAAGTAATGATTAGCGTGGGAGAGCAGTACTTC. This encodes CASSQVMISVGEQYF.

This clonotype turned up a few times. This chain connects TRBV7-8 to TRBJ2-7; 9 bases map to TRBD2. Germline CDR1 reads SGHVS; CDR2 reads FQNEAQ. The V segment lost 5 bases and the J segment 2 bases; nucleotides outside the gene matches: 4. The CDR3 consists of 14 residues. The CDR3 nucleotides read TGTGCCAGCAGCGCTAGCGGGATCCCCTACGAGCAGTACTTC. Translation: CASSASGIPYEQYF.

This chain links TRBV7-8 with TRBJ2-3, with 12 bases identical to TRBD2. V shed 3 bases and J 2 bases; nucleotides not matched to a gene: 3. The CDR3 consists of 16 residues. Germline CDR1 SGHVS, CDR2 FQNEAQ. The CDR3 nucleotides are TGTGCCAGCAGCTTTACTAGCGGGGGGCCCACAGATACGCAGTATTTT. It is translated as CASSFTSGGPTDTQYF.

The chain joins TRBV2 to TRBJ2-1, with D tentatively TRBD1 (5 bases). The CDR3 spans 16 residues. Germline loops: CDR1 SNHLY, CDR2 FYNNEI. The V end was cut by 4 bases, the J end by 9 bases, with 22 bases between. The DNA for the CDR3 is TGTGCCAGCAGTGGGGTCGAACGAAAGGGGTTCGGTGAGCAGTTCTTC. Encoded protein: CASSGVERKGFGEQFF. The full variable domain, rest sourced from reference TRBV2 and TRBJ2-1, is EPEVTQTPSHQVTQMGQEVILRCVPISNHLYFYWYRQILGQKVEFLVSFYNNEISEKSEIFDDQFSVERPDGSNFTLKIRSTKLEDSAMYFCASSGVERKGFGEQFFGPGTRLTVL.

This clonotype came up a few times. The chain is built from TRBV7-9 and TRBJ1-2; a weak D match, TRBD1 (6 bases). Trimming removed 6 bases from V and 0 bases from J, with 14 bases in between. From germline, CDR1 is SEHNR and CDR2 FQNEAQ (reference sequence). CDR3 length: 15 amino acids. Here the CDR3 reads CASRKGQNPNYGYTF. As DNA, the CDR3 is TGTGCCAGCAGGAAAGGACAGAACCCTAACTATGGCTACACCTTC. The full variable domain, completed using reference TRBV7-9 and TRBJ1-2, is DTGVSQNPRHKITKRGQNVTFRCDPISEHNRLYWYRQTLGQGPEFLTYFQNEAQLEKSRLLSDRFSAERPKGSFSTLEIQRTEQGDSAMYLCASRKGQNPNYGYTFGSGTRLTVV.

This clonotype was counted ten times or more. The DNA for the CDR3 is TGCAGTGCTAGGGCCTTCCGCGACTCCTACAATGAGCAGTTCTTC. It specifies CSARAFRDSYNEQFF. The chain links TRBV20-1 to TRBJ2-1; D uncertain. CDR1 DFQATT and CDR2 SNEGSKA come from the germline V gene (reference sequence). V was pared by 3 bases and J by 0 bases, with 12 bases between. This CDR3 is 15 amino acids long.

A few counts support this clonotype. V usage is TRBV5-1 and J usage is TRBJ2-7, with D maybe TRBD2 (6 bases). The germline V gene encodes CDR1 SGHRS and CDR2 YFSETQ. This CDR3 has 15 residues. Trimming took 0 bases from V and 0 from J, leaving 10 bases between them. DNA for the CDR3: TGCGCCAGCAGCTTGGGTGGGGGGACCTCCTACGAGCAGTACTTC. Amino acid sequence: CASSLGGGTSYEQYF.

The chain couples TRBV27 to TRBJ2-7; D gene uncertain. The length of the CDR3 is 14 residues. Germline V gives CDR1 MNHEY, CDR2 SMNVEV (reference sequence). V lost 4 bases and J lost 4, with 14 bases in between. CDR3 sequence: CASSWKPPFYEQYF. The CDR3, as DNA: TGTGCCAGCAGTTGGAAGCCCCCCTTTTACGAGCAGTACTTC.

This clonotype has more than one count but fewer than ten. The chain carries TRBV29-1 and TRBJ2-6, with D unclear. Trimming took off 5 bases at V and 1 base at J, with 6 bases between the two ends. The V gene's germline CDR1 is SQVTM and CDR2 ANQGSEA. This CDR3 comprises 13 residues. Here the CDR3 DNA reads TGCAGCGTTAAAGGGTCTGGGGCCAACGTCCTGACTTTC. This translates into CSVKGSGANVLTF.

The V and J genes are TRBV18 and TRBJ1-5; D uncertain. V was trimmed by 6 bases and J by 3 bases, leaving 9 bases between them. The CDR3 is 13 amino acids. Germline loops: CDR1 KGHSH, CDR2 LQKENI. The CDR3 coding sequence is TGTGCCAGCTCCCCAATGTCCAATCAGCCCCAGCATTTT. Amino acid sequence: CASSPMSNQPQHF.

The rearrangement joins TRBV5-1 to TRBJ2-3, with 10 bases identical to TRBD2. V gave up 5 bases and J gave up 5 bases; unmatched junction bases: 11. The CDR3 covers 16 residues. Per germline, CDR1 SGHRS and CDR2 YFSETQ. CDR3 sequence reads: CASSYALAGILDTQYF. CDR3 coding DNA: TGCGCCAGCAGTTATGCACTAGCGGGAATTCTAGATACGCAGTATTTT.